This T cell receptor (beta chain) appears in the sequencing data of a study of early T cells in non-severe SARS-CoV-2 infection. Regarding the study as a whole: A preference for anti-spike CD8 responses marked VDJdb matching, which missed private and CD4 specificities.

The TCR library protocol attached unique molecular identifiers to the individual cDNA molecules. TCRdb re-called the 5' RACE reads through MiXCR, storing one row per CDR3 protein. Altogether some 30,000 distinct CDR3 sequences are present, about 5% being singletons, with the ten largest covering roughly an eighth. In its sample, this clonotype was seen a few times. As yet, its antigen is unknown. CDR3 length: 15 amino acids. With 6 bases clipped from V and 5 bases from J, the junction kept 9 bases outside the gene matches. CDR1 and CDR2 from the germline V gene are LGHNT and FRNRAP. Material: whole blood. The rearrangement joins TRBV12-5 to TRBJ2-5, with 10 positions matching TRBD1. The receptor was isolated from an adult who was a healthcare worker with PCR-confirmed SARS-CoV-2 infection or an uninfected control (not recorded which). The CDR3 reads CASGVGTGVVETQYF. Here the CDR3 DNA reads TGTGCTAGTGGAGTCGGGACAGGGGTTGTCGAGACCCAGTACTTC.